The 27 T cell receptor beta chains below come from one sample, sequenced in a study of blood T cells in healthy people across ages. Sample-barcoded 5' priming and a J-beta primer mix drove a second PCR of about 7 to 11 cycles. TCRdb recomputed calls from the 5' RACE reads with MiXCR, one row per CDR3 protein. In the table there are roughly 1,500,000 distinct CDR3 sequences, approximately 42% of which are singletons. Material for sequencing was blood. The source of these receptors is a woman aged 18-29 years in good health.

This clonotype was detected ten times or more. The chain couples TRBV20-1 to TRBJ2-7; possible D gene TRBD2, 6 bases. CDR1 and CDR2 (germline): DFQATT, SNEGSKA (reference sequence). The V end lost 1 base, the J end lost 2 bases, and 6 bases lay between the germline ends. CDR3 length: 12 amino acids. The CDR3 reads CSARGGTYEQYF. CDR3 DNA sequence: TGCAGTGCTAGAGGCGGGACCTACGAGCAGTACTTC.

The chain joins TRBV12-3 or TRBV12-4 to TRBJ2-5; 10 bases are shared with TRBD2. V lost 8 bases and J lost 11; bases outside the gene matches: 17. The CDR3 contains 15 residues. CDR3 amino acids: CASVWSSGGLNEQYF. The CDR3 DNA is TGTGCCAGCGTCTGGTCTAGCGGGGGCCTCAATGAGCAGTACTTC.

This clonotype was counted a few times. J is TRBJ2-3 and V is TRBV28; tentative D call: TRBD2 (5 bases). Germline CDR1 and CDR2: MDHEN and SYDVKM. The CDR3 length is 13 residues. The V end was cut by 6 bases, the J end by 2 bases, with 9 bases between. CDR3 in DNA: TGTGCCAGCAGAACCGGACTCACAGATACGCAGTATTTT. Translated, it gives CASRTGLTDTQYF. Based on the CDR3 plus reference TRBV28 and TRBJ2-3, the full variable domain is DVKVTQSSRYLVKRTGEKVFLECVQDMDHENMFWYRQDPGLGLRLIYFSYDVKMKEKGDIPEGYSVSREKKERFSLILESASTNQTSMYLCASRTGLTDTQYFGPGTRLTVL.

This clonotype was observed a handful of times. V and J are TRBV4-2 and TRBJ2-5; D is undetermined. CDR3 length equals 15 residues. V was trimmed by 0 bases and J by 11 bases, leaving 19 bases between them. Looked up from germline, CDR1 is LGHNA and CDR2 is YNFKEQ. The CDR3 spells CASSQDPPPSSGQYF. Here the CDR3 DNA reads TGTGCCAGCAGCCAAGATCCCCCGCCTTCATCTGGGCAGTACTTC.

This chain uses TRBV12-3 or TRBV12-4 with TRBJ2-2; TRBD1 is a possible D gene (5 bases). There are 12 residues in the CDR3. Trimming shortened V by 5 bases and J by 8 bases, and 9 bases separated the two germline ends. CDR3 in DNA: TGTGCCAGCAGTCCCTGGACAGGGGAGCTGTTTTTT. Translating gives CASSPWTGELFF.

The chain couples TRBV5-1 to TRBJ2-6; tentative D call: TRBD1 (7 bases). Germline V gene lookup returns CDR1 SGHRS and CDR2 YFSETQ. Trimming cost V 2 bases and J 0 bases, with 18 bases left between them. The CDR3 sequence is 19 residues long. CDR3 region: CASSFGAGQRYSGANVLTF. The CDR3, as DNA: TGCGCCAGCAGCTTTGGGGCGGGACAGAGATACTCTGGGGCCAACGTCCTGACTTTC.

This clonotype was picked up a small number of times. The chain employs TRBV7-9 and TRBJ1-4; 7 positions match TRBD1. This CDR3 comprises 15 residues. The germline CDR1 and CDR2 sequences are SEHNR and FQNEAQ (reference sequence). Trimming took 4 bases from V and 3 from J; bases not matched to a gene: 5. The CDR3 bases are TGTGCCAGCAGCTCGCAGGGGGGCTCTAATGAAAAACTGTTTTTT. Its protein product is CASSSQGGSNEKLFF. Looking up the rest from reference TRBV7-9 and TRBJ1-4 gives the full variable domain: DTGVSQNPRHKITKRGQNVTFRCDPISEHNRLYWYRQTLGQGPEFLTYFQNEAQLEKSRLLSDRFSAERPKGSFSTLEIQRTEQGDSAMYLCASSSQGGSNEKLFFGSGTQLSVL.

This clonotype was recorded at least ten times. The genes are TRBV6-1 and TRBJ2-1, with TRBD2 identical over 13 bases. Germline V gene sequence: CDR1 MNHNS, CDR2 SASEGT. Trimming cost V 4 bases and J 6 bases; bases outside gene matches: 0. The CDR3 covers 14 residues. The DNA of the CDR3 is TGTGCCAGCAGTGGACTAGCGGGGGGCAATGAGCAGTTCTTC. Protein product: CASSGLAGGNEQFF.

This clonotype occurred a few times. The chain uses TRBV29-1 and TRBJ2-7; TRBD2 agrees at 7 bases. Germline-derived CDR1 and CDR2 are SQVTM and ANQGSEA. Losses at the gene ends were 6 bases for V and 7 bases for J; bases not matched to a gene: 6. This CDR3 spans 11 amino acids. CDR3 loop: CSVYRAGEQYF. Written as DNA, the CDR3 is TGCAGCGTCTACCGAGCGGGGGAGCAGTACTTC.

The chain uses TRBV11-1 and TRBJ2-1; D remains ambiguous. Trimming stripped 3 bases from V and 8 bases from J, with 20 bases between. The CDR3 covers 16 residues. Per germline, CDR1 SGHAT and CDR2 FQDESV (reference sequence). Here the CDR3 reads CASSFFTGSLRDEQFF. CDR3 bases: TGTGCCAGCAGCTTCTTCACTGGGTCTCTTAGAGATGAGCAGTTCTTC.

The V call is TRBV7-9, the J call TRBJ2-4; no firm D call. Trimming stripped 1 base from V and 5 bases from J, with 9 bases between. The germline CDR1 and CDR2 sequences are SEHNR and FQNEAQ (reference sequence). CDR3 length: 14 amino acids. CDR3 in amino acids: CASSLGASENIQYF. CDR3 in DNA: TGTGCCAGCAGCTTAGGTGCGAGCGAAAACATTCAGTACTTC.

This clonotype was observed many times. V usage is TRBV7-2 and J usage is TRBJ2-7; D gene uncertain. Trimming pared 2 bases from V and 7 bases from J, leaving 15 bases between. This CDR3 spans 14 amino acids. In germline, CDR1 is SGHTA, CDR2 FQGNSA. The CDR3 reads CASSLMALSLEQYF. CDR3 sequence (DNA): TGTGCCAGCAGCTTAATGGCCCTCTCCTTGGAGCAGTACTTC. Full variable domain (remainder filled in from reference TRBV7-2 and TRBJ2-7): GAGVSQSPSNKVTEKGKDVELRCDPISGHTALYWYRQSLGQGLEFLIYFQGNSAPDKSGLPSDRFSAERTGGSVSTLTIQRTQQEDSAVYLCASSLMALSLEQYFGPGTRLTVT.

This clonotype was seen a handful of times. The V and J genes are TRBV6-1 and TRBJ1-5; D gene unclear. This CDR3 is built from 15 residues. Trimming pared 6 bases from V and 0 bases from J, leaving 12 bases between. Germline values: CDR1 MNHNS, CDR2 SASEGT. DNA of the CDR3: TGTGCCAGCAGGGAACTGGAATATAGCAATCAGCCCCAGCATTTT. Translation: CASRELEYSNQPQHF.

The V call is TRBV20-1, the J call TRBJ2-3; 12 nucleotides align to TRBD2. CDR3 length: 15 amino acids. The V gene's germline CDR1 is DFQATT and CDR2 SNEGSKA (reference sequence). Unmatched junction bases numbered 4, after V lost 3 bases and J lost 3 bases. The CDR3 DNA sequence: TGCAGTGCTAGGAGGACTAGCGGGGAAACAGATACGCAGTATTTT. Residues: CSARRTSGETDTQYF.

The sample holds a few counts of this clonotype. The chain couples TRBV6-1 to TRBJ2-3; 16 bases match TRBD2. This CDR3 comprises 19 residues. Germline V gives CDR1 MNHNS, CDR2 SASEGT. V was clipped by 6 bases and J by 2 bases; unmatched bases: 11. The CDR3: CASSENPGLAGGLTDTQYF. The CDR3 region has the DNA TGTGCCAGCAGCGAGAACCCGGGACTAGCGGGGGGGCTCACAGATACGCAGTATTTT.

Many counts were recorded for this clonotype. The chain links TRBV4-2 to TRBJ1-2, with TRBD1 matching 7 bases. This CDR3 is built from 14 residues. Germline CDR1 is LGHNA and CDR2 is YNFKEQ. The J segment lost 8 bases and the V segment lost 0 bases, leaving 6 bases of the junction unmatched. The CDR3 protein is CASSQDVGQTGYTF. DNA of the CDR3: TGTGCCAGCAGCCAAGATGTGGGACAGACAGGCTACACCTTC.

The chain recombines TRBV7-9 with TRBJ2-5, with D unclear. This CDR3 has 14 residues. Per germline, CDR1 SEHNR and CDR2 FQNEAQ (reference sequence). Trimming removed 5 bases from V and 11 bases from J, with 21 bases in between. The CDR3 sequence is CASSPHRTPNEQYF. For the CDR3, the DNA is TGTGCCAGCAGCCCCCATAGGACCCCAAATGAGCAGTACTTC.

This clonotype was seen once. This chain links TRBV7-9 with TRBJ1-3; D remains unclear. The ends were cut back, 6 bases at V and 0 bases at J, with 12 bases in the middle. The CDR3 covers 15 residues. The germline V gene encodes CDR1 SEHNR and CDR2 FQNEAQ (reference sequence). In DNA, the CDR3 is TGTGCCAGCAGTTACGAGGTTGGCTCTGGAAACACCATATATTTT. Protein product: CASSYEVGSGNTIYF. Supplemented by reference TRBV7-9 and TRBJ1-3, the full variable domain reads DTGVSQNPRHKITKRGQNVTFRCDPISEHNRLYWYRQTLGQGPEFLTYFQNEAQLEKSRLLSDRFSAERPKGSFSTLEIQRTEQGDSAMYLCASSYEVGSGNTIYFGEGSWLTVV.

The rearrangement links TRBV12-3 or TRBV12-4 to TRBJ2-7, with a weak D call TRBD1 (5 bases). The CDR3 loop spans 14 amino acids. Trimming cost V 5 bases and J 1 base, with 12 bases left between them. The CDR3 DNA sequence: TGTGCCAGCAGTGTTCCAGGGTATTCCTACGAGCAGTACTTC. Residues: CASSVPGYSYEQYF.

This clonotype has a handful of counts. The chain carries TRBV28 and TRBJ2-3, with D perhaps TRBD2 (5 bases). CDR1 is MDHEN, CDR2 SYDVKM, per germline. CDR3 length: 11 residues. Trimming removed 7 bases at V and 10 bases at J, with 12 bases between. The CDR3: CASNTPGAQYF. CDR3 sequence (DNA): TGTGCCAGCAATACACCCGGGGCGCAGTATTTT.

The chain recombines TRBV7-8 with TRBJ2-1, with TRBD2 identical over 12 bases. The CDR3 sequence is 17 residues long. Unmatched junction bases numbered 9, after V lost 3 bases and J lost 6 bases. Looked up from germline, CDR1 is SGHVS and CDR2 is FQNEAQ. The CDR3 protein is CASSLRLAGEFSNEQFF. For the CDR3, the DNA is TGTGCCAGCAGCTTGAGACTAGCGGGAGAATTTTCCAATGAGCAGTTCTTC.

The chain carries TRBV5-1 and TRBJ2-5; TRBD1 is a possible D gene (6 bases). Germline V lookup: CDR1 SGHRS, CDR2 YFSETQ. With 5 bases removed from V and 4 bases from J, the gap between germline ends came to 9 bases. The CDR3 is 12 residues long. CDR3 amino acids: CASRQGSETQYF. The CDR3 DNA reads TGCGCCAGCAGACAGGGCTCAGAGACCCAGTACTTC.

The chain has TRBV28 and TRBJ1-3; maybe TRBD1 (6 bases). Germline V gene sequence: CDR1 MDHEN, CDR2 SYDVKM. The V end lost 3 bases, the J end lost 4 bases, and 22 bases lay between the germline ends. The CDR3 loop spans 18 amino acids. The CDR3 is CASSFGREAQGIGNTIYF. CDR3 coding DNA: TGTGCCAGCAGTTTTGGCAGGGAGGCTCAGGGGATAGGAAACACCATATATTTT. Full variable domain (remainder filled in from reference TRBV28 and TRBJ1-3): DVKVTQSSRYLVKRTGEKVFLECVQDMDHENMFWYRQDPGLGLRLIYFSYDVKMKEKGDIPEGYSVSREKKERFSLILESASTNQTSMYLCASSFGREAQGIGNTIYFGEGSWLTVV.

The sample holds a few counts of this clonotype. The chain carries TRBV27 and TRBJ2-3; 8 bases fit TRBD2. CDR1 is MNHEY, CDR2 SMNVEV, per germline (reference sequence). This CDR3 contains 11 residues. V trimming: 8 bases; J trimming: 12 bases; junction bases outside the gene matches: 7. The CDR3 DNA reads TGTGCCAGCGCAAGCGGGGGCCCACAGTATTTT. Protein sequence: CASASGGPQYF.

The J gene is TRBJ2-1, the V gene TRBV20-1; D unclear. The V gene lost 6 bases and the J gene lost 6 bases, with 12 bases spanning the gap. The CDR3 has 12 amino acids. CDR1 DFQATT and CDR2 SNEGSKA come from the germline V gene (reference sequence). The CDR3 is CSAPGSVNEQFF. CDR3 nucleotide sequence: TGCAGTGCCCCCGGCTCCGTCAATGAGCAGTTCTTC.

This clonotype has only a few counts. The rearrangement joins TRBV6-6 to TRBJ2-3; D is possibly TRBD1 (5 bases). Germline V gene sequence: CDR1 MNHNY, CDR2 SVGAGI (reference sequence). V was cut by 6 bases and J by 6 bases, with 13 bases left in between. This CDR3 spans 13 amino acids. This chain's CDR3 is CASRGALTDTQYF. CDR3 nucleotides: TGTGCCAGCAGAGGGGCCCTTACTGATACGCAGTATTTT.

This sequence joins TRBV6-6 and TRBJ2-7; 12 bases agree with TRBD2. The end of the DNA aligns better with TRBJ2-5, so the J call may be wrong. This CDR3 contains 15 residues. Germline V gives CDR1 MNHNY, CDR2 SVGAGI (reference sequence). For the CDR3, the DNA is TGTGCCAGCAGTCGACTAGCGGGGGACAGAGAGACCCAGTACTTC. This codes for CASSRLAGDRETQYF.